This entry describes one T cell receptor (beta chain). These data are taken from a study of blood T cell repertoires in COVID-19. Study-wide context: COVID-19 samples collected from the United States, Italy and Spain covered acute and convalescent phases. T cells, B-cell-depleted T cells, or PBMCs supplied cDNA or gDNA.

V was trimmed by 8 bases and J by 3 bases, leaving 9 bases between them. The germline CDR1 and CDR2 sequences are SNHLY and FYNNEI. The CDR3 consists of 12 residues. Original processing notes: Reference gene primers were amplified, and this amplification served to estimate nucleated cell counts. Data came from immunoSEQ multiplex PCR; TCRdb stores just in-frame clones and leaves some out. V and J calls and clone size are as listed in that table; D and trimming were resolved from the DNA. This table has approximately 280,000 clones, 80% to 90% appearing once. The sample comprised peripheral blood. This chain joins TRBV2 and TRBJ2-3; a weak D match, TRBD1 (6 bases). The source of this sequence is a woman in her 70s with acute or convalescent COVID-19. This chain's CDR3 is CASGGWTDTQYF. In nucleotides, the CDR3 is TGTGCCAGCGGGGGCTGGACAGATACGCAGTATTTT.